Below, 10 T cell receptor beta chains from the same sample are listed, as sequenced in a study of T cell responses to AZD1222 COVID-19 vaccine. Sequenced by immunoSEQ multiplex PCR; TCRdb stores in-frame clones only, minus some. The sample includes some 110,000 clones, approximately 90% of them seen just once. The source material was peripheral blood, sampled 28 days after the second AZD1222 dose. The receptors originated from an adult who received the AZD1222 COVID-19 vaccine.

J is TRBJ1-4 and V is TRBV4-1; D not certain. Per germline, CDR1 MGHRA and CDR2 YSYEKL. Trimming left V 0 bases short and J 8 bases short, with 7 bases between. This CDR3 is built from 13 residues. The CDR3 DNA sequence: TGCGCCAGCAGCCAAGATTGGGAAGAAAAACTGTTTTTT. Protein sequence: CASSQDWEEKLFF.

This clone has only a few counts. The chain uses TRBV7-8 and TRBJ2-7, with D perhaps TRBD1 (6 bases). This CDR3 has 12 amino acids. Between the trimmed V and J ends, which lost 8 bases and 2 bases, there was a span of 10 bases. Germline CDR1 SGHVS, CDR2 FQNEAQ. The CDR3 coding sequence is TGTGCCAGCGGCCGGGACACCTACGAGCAGTACTTC. Amino acids: CASGRDTYEQYF.

V and J are TRBV30 and TRBJ2-2; no clear D gene. The CDR3 totals 14 residues. V dropped 4 bases and J dropped 0 bases, with 9 bases sitting between them. Germline V gene sequence: CDR1 GTSNPN, CDR2 SVGIG (reference sequence). CDR3 sequence reads: CAWKRPSNTGELFF. The DNA for the CDR3 is TGTGCCTGGAAGAGACCCTCGAACACCGGGGAGCTGTTTTTT. The full variable domain, in which reference TRBV30 and TRBJ2-2 provide the parts outside the CDR3, is SQTIHQWPATLVQPVGSPLSLECTVEGTSNPNLYWYRQAAGRGLQLLFYSVGIGQISSEVPQNLSASRPQDRQFILSSKKLLLSDSGFYLCAWKRPSNTGELFFGEGSRLTVL.

The J gene is TRBJ2-3, the V gene TRBV10-2; 7 bases are shared with TRBD2. The CDR3 length is 15 residues. Germline CDR1 and CDR2: WSHSY and SAAADI. Trimming removed 6 bases from V and 3 bases from J; junction bases left unmatched: 9. CDR3 sequence reads: CASSPRGGSTDTQYF. Written as DNA, the CDR3 is TGCGCCAGCAGCCCTAGGGGCGGGAGTACAGATACGCAGTATTTT.

This clone has just a few counts. The V gene is TRBV6-5, the J gene TRBJ1-5, with TRBD1 matching 9 bases. The ends lost 7 bases at V and 2 bases at J; junction bases unmatched: 6. This CDR3 is built from 15 residues. CDR1 is MNHEY and CDR2 is SVGAGI in the germline V gene. Written as DNA, the CDR3 is TGTGCCAGCATAGGACAGGGGTCAGGCAATCAGCCCCAGCATTTT. It codes for CASIGQGSGNQPQHF.

This chain links TRBV6-1 with TRBJ1-2; weak D call: TRBD1 (6 bases). The ends were cut back, 3 bases at V and 5 bases at J, with 19 bases in the middle. There are 16 residues in the CDR3. CDR1 and CDR2 from the germline V gene are MNHNS and SASEGT. As DNA, the CDR3 is TGTGCCAGCAGTGAGTGGGGTGGGGGGCCCCAGTATGGCTACACCTTC. This encodes CASSEWGGGPQYGYTF.

This clone appeared a single time. J is TRBJ2-7 and V is TRBV28, with D perhaps matching TRBD1 or TRBD2 (7 bases each). This CDR3 has 15 amino acids. Trimming removed 6 bases from V and 1 base from J, with 16 bases in between. Germline V lookup: CDR1 MDHEN, CDR2 SYDVKM. The CDR3 DNA is TGTGCCAGCAGAAGACAGGGAGCGGGGTCCTACGAGCAGTACTTC. This sequence encodes CASRRQGAGSYEQYF.

V and J are TRBV12-5 and TRBJ1-2, with D possibly matching TRBD1 (5 bases). CDR3 length: 15 amino acids. Germline V gene sequence: CDR1 LGHNT, CDR2 FRNRAP. Trimming took off 1 base at V and 4 bases at J, with 13 bases between the two ends. The CDR3 coding sequence is TGTGCTAGTGGTTTGGGTCCGACAGAACTCTATGGCTACACCTTC. Translation gives CASGLGPTELYGYTF.

This chain connects TRBV30 to TRBJ1-5; weak D call: TRBD1 (5 bases). Trimming took off 4 bases at V and 0 bases at J, with 7 bases between the two ends. Germline CDR1 reads GTSNPN; CDR2 reads SVGIG (reference sequence). The CDR3 loop spans 13 amino acids. In nucleotides, the CDR3 is TGTGCCTGGACGACAGATAGCAATCAGCCCCAGCATTTT. Its protein product is CAWTTDSNQPQHF.

The rearrangement uses TRBV7-9 and TRBJ2-7; 7 bases line up with TRBD1. Germline CDR1 SEHNR, CDR2 FQNEAQ (reference sequence). The CDR3 totals 13 residues. Germline trimming cut 3 bases from V and 4 bases from J; bases unmatched to any gene: 3. CDR3 sequence reads: CASSFLQGYEQYF. The CDR3 DNA sequence: TGTGCCAGCAGCTTTCTACAGGGGTACGAGCAGTACTTC.